Listed here are 20 T cell receptor beta chains from one sample, sequenced in a study of blood T cell repertoires in COVID-19. Sequencing was performed with immunoSEQ multiplex PCR; in TCRdb, only in-frame clones are kept and a portion is missing. Among roughly 67,000 clones listed, 85% were seen once. The sequencing sample was made of peripheral blood. Source of these receptors: a man aged 50-60 years with acute or convalescent COVID-19.

The J gene is TRBJ1-5, the V gene TRBV2, with 8 bases lining up with TRBD1. Germline CDR1 reads SNHLY; CDR2 reads FYNNEI. Losses at the gene ends were 4 bases for V and 6 bases for J; bases not matched to a gene: 2. The CDR3 runs 13 residues. The CDR3 loop is CASSGTGRQPQHF. The CDR3 DNA sequence: TGTGCCAGCAGTGGGACAGGGCGTCAGCCCCAGCATTTT.

This chain uses TRBV11-2 with TRBJ2-5; D may be TRBD1 (6 bases). Germline assignment: CDR1 SGHAT and CDR2 FQNNGV. CDR3 size: 14 residues. V lost 0 bases and J lost 5, with 10 bases in between. CDR3 in amino acids: CASSLDLQGETQYF. The CDR3 DNA sequence: TGTGCCAGCAGCTTAGATCTTCAGGGGGAGACCCAGTACTTC.

V gene TRBV19 combines with J gene TRBJ1-5; D might be TRBD1 (6 bases). Between the trimmed V and J ends, which lost 5 bases and 2 bases, there was a span of 16 bases. The CDR3 runs to 16 residues. Germline V gives CDR1 LNHDA, CDR2 SQIVND (reference sequence). In DNA form, the CDR3 reads TGTGCCAGTAGTGTGTTACAGGGAGATGGCAATCAGCCCCAGCATTTT. Residues: CASSVLQGDGNQPQHF.

The chain recombines TRBV24-1 with TRBJ2-3; D not resolved. The CDR3 is 15 amino acids. Trimming took off 4 bases at V and 0 bases at J, with 10 bases between the two ends. CDR1 and CDR2 from the germline V gene are KGHDR and SFDVKD. CDR3 sequence: CATSDPVRSTDTQYF. The CDR3 coding sequence is TGTGCCACCAGTGACCCCGTGCGTAGCACAGATACGCAGTATTTT.

This chain joins TRBV4-1 and TRBJ2-2, with D maybe TRBD1 (5 bases). The V end lost 1 base, the J end lost 0 bases, and 9 bases lay between the germline ends. This CDR3 comprises 16 residues. Germline lookup yields CDR1 MGHRA and CDR2 YSYEKL. This CDR3 is CASSQGVGANTGELFF. The DNA of the CDR3 is TGCGCCAGCAGCCAAGGAGTAGGGGCGAACACCGGGGAGCTGTTTTTT.

This clone was detected only once. The rearrangement links TRBV25-1 to TRBJ2-3, with TRBD2 identical over 13 bases. Per the germline V gene, CDR1 is MGHDK and CDR2 is SYGVNS. The CDR3 runs to 18 residues. Unmatched junction bases numbered 9, after V lost 6 bases and J lost 0 bases. For the CDR3, the DNA is TGTGCCAGCAGACGGGGACTAGCGGGGTGGTCGAGCACAGATACGCAGTATTTT. It yields the protein CASRRGLAGWSSTDTQYF. Filled out from reference TRBV25-1 and TRBJ2-3, the complete variable domain reads EADIYQTPRYLVIGTGKKITLECSQTMGHDKMYWYQQDPGMELHLIHYSYGVNSTEKGDLSSESTVSRIRTEHFPLTLESARPSHTSQYLCASRRGLAGWSSTDTQYFGPGTRLTVL.

The rearrangement joins TRBV6-5 to TRBJ1-1, with D uncertain. The V gene lost 0 bases and the J gene lost 11 bases, with 13 bases spanning the gap. Germline V CDR1 and CDR2: MNHEY, SVGAGI. The CDR3 is 13 amino acids. CDR3 nucleotides: TGTGCCAGCAGTTACTCTGGCGGAGGCCGCGCTTTCTTT. It translates to CASSYSGGGRAFF.

The chain couples TRBV5-1 to TRBJ2-2; 9 bases are shared with TRBD1. Germline CDR1 and CDR2: SGHRS and YFSETQ. V was pared by 0 bases and J by 6 bases, with 3 bases of the junction left unmatched. The CDR3 length is 15 residues. Here the CDR3 DNA reads TGCGCCAGCAGCTTGGGACAGGGGGTCGCCGGGGAGCTGTTTTTT. Translating it yields CASSLGQGVAGELFF.

There are a few counts of this clone. The chain joins TRBV5-4 to TRBJ1-2; no reliable D call. Germline V gene lookup returns CDR1 SGHNT and CDR2 YYREEE (reference sequence). The CDR3 consists of 14 residues. The V end lost 4 bases, the J end lost 4 bases, and 14 bases lay between the germline ends. Here the CDR3 reads CASSPGSLSYGYTF. CDR3 coding DNA: TGTGCCAGCAGCCCCGGGTCGCTAAGCTATGGCTACACCTTC.

This sequence joins TRBV27 and TRBJ2-1; 9 nucleotides align to TRBD1. Germline trimming cut 10 bases from V and 10 bases from J; bases unmatched to any gene: 8. The CDR3 runs to 12 residues. Germline lookup yields CDR1 MNHEY and CDR2 SMNVEV (reference sequence). This CDR3 is CATSTGGWEQFF. Here the CDR3 DNA reads TGTGCCACCTCGACAGGGGGTTGGGAGCAGTTCTTC.

The chain joins TRBV2 to TRBJ2-3; D may be TRBD1 (6 bases). CDR3 size: 12 residues. The ends were cut back, 9 bases at V and 5 bases at J, with 12 bases in the middle. The germline gives CDR1 SNHLY, CDR2 FYNNEI. CDR3 protein: CASQKGVDTQYF. The CDR3 bases are TGTGCCAGTCAGAAGGGGGTAGATACGCAGTATTTT. Complete variable domain (other parts from reference TRBV2 and TRBJ2-3): EPEVTQTPSHQVTQMGQEVILRCVPISNHLYFYWYRQILGQKVEFLVSFYNNEISEKSEIFDDQFSVERPDGSNFTLKIRSTKLEDSAMYFCASQKGVDTQYFGPGTRLTVL.

The genes are TRBV10-1 and TRBJ1-4; the D is unclear. The CDR3 contains 14 residues. Between the trimmed V and J ends, which lost 6 bases and 0 bases, there was a span of 8 bases. From germline, CDR1 is WNHNN and CDR2 SYGVQD (reference sequence). The CDR3 DNA sequence: TGCGCCAGCAGGGACGGGGCAACTAATGAAAAACTGTTTTTT. Amino acids: CASRDGATNEKLFF.

The chain links TRBV7-9 to TRBJ2-5; D call uncertain. V was shortened by 3 bases and J by 1 base, with 6 bases between the two germline ends. CDR3 length: 13 residues. CDR1 and CDR2 (germline): SEHNR, FQNEAQ (reference sequence). The CDR3, as DNA: TGTGCCAGCAGCTTCACGGTCCAAGAGACCCAGTACTTC. Its protein product is CASSFTVQETQYF. Based on the CDR3 plus reference TRBV7-9 and TRBJ2-5, the full variable domain is DTGVSQNPRHKITKRGQNVTFRCDPISEHNRLYWYRQTLGQGPEFLTYFQNEAQLEKSRLLSDRFSAERPKGSFSTLEIQRTEQGDSAMYLCASSFTVQETQYFGPGTRLLVL.

This clone was seen only once. V usage is TRBV2 and J usage is TRBJ2-3; D is possibly TRBD2 (6 bases). CDR1 is SNHLY and CDR2 is FYNNEI in the germline V gene. The CDR3 covers 13 residues. V was cut by 4 bases and J by 2 bases, with 7 bases left in between. CDR3 nucleotides: TGTGCCAGCAGTGCGGGGGTCACAGATACGCAGTATTTT. Translating it yields CASSAGVTDTQYF.

The chain recombines TRBV5-6 with TRBJ1-5, with D possibly matching TRBD1 (6 bases). Trimming left V 0 bases short and J 5 bases short, with 12 bases between. Looked up from germline, CDR1 is SGHDT and CDR2 is YYEEEE. CDR3 length: 15 residues. Here the CDR3 DNA reads TGTGCCAGCAGCTTGGGGACAGCAGTAGATCAGCCCCAGCATTTT. Its protein is CASSLGTAVDQPQHF.

This chain joins TRBV11-2 and TRBJ2-1; the match to TRBD2 covers 10 bases. Germline V gives CDR1 SGHAT, CDR2 FQNNGV. This CDR3 has 14 amino acids. V was clipped by 4 bases and J by 12 bases; unmatched bases: 9. The CDR3 loop reads CASSSLAGVYRQFF. CDR3 nucleotides: TGTGCCAGCAGCTCTCTAGCGGGGGTGTATAGGCAGTTCTTC.

This chain joins TRBV2 and TRBJ1-4, with D unclear. V was trimmed by 2 bases and J by 0 bases, leaving 10 bases between them. This CDR3 contains 16 residues. Germline lookup yields CDR1 SNHLY and CDR2 FYNNEI. For the CDR3, the DNA is TGTGCCAGCAGTGAATTCCAGGTGACAACTAATGAAAAACTGTTTTTT. This translates into CASSEFQVTTNEKLFF.

This chain uses TRBV19 with TRBJ2-4; D might be TRBD2 (6 bases). Trimming pared 4 bases from V and 8 bases from J, leaving 12 bases between. CDR3 length equals 13 residues. In germline, CDR1 is LNHDA, CDR2 SQIVND (reference sequence). CDR3 coding DNA: TGTGCCAGTAGTAGGGGGGTCAGGGACATTCAGTACTTC. Its protein product is CASSRGVRDIQYF.

The V gene is TRBV27, the J gene TRBJ2-1; no firm D call. Germline CDR1 is MNHEY and CDR2 is SMNVEV (reference sequence). Trimming cost V 4 bases and J 7 bases, with 8 bases left between them. CDR3 size: 12 residues. CDR3 protein: CASSSLDNEQFF. As DNA, the CDR3 is TGTGCCAGCAGTTCACTCGATAATGAGCAGTTCTTC.

V is TRBV7-8 and J is TRBJ2-7; 9 bases fit TRBD2. Germline values: CDR1 SGHVS, CDR2 FQNEAQ. The CDR3 extends over 14 amino acids. V lost 1 base and J lost 6; bases outside the gene matches: 4. CDR3 amino acids: CASSLGGTSLEQYV. As DNA, the CDR3 is TGTGCCAGCAGCTTAGGGGGGACTAGCCTCGAGCAGTACGTC.